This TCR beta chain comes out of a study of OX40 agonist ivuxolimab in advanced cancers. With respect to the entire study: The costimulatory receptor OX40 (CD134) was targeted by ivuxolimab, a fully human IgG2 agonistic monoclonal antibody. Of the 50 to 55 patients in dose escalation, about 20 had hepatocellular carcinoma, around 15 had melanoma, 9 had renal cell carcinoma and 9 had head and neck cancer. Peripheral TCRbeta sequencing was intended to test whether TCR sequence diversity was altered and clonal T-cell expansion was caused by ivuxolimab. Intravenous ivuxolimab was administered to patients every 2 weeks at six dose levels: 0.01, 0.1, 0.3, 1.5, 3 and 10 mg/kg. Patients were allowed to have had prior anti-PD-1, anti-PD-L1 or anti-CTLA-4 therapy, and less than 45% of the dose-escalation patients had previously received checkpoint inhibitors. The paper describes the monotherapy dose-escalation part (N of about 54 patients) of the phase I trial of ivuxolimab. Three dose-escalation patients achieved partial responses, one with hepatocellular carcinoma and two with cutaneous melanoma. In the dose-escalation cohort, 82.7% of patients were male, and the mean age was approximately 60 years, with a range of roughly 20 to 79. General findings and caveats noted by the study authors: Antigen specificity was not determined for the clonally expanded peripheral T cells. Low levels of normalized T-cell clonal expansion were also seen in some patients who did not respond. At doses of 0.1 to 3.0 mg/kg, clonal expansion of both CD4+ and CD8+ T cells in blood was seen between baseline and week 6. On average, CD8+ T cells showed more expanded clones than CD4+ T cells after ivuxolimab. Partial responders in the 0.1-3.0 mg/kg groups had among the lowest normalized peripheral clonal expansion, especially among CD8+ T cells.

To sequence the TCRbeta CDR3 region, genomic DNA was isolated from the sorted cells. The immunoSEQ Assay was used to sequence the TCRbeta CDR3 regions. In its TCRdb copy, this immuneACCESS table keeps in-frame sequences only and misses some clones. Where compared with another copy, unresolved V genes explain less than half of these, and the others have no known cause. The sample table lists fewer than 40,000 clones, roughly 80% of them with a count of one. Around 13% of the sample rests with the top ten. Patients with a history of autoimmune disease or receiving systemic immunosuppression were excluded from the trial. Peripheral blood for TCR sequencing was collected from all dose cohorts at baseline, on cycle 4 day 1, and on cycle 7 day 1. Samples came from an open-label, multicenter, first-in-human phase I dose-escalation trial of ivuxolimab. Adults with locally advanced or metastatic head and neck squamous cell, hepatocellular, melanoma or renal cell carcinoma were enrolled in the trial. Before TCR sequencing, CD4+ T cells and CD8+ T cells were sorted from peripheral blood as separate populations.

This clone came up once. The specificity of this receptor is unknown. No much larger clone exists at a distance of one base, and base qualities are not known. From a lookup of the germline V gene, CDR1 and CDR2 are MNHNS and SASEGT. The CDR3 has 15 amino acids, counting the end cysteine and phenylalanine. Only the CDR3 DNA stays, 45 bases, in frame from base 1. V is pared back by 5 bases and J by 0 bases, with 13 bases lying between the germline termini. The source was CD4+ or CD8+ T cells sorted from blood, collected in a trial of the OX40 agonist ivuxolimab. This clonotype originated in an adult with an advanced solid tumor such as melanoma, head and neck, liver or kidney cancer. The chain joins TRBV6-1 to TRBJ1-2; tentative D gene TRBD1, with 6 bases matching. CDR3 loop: CASSLDSYSNYGYTF. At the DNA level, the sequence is TGTGCCAGCAGTTTGGACAGCTATTCTAACTATGGCTACACCTTC.